This is a list of T cell receptor beta chains from one sample in a study of cytomegalovirus exposure and HLA in healthy donors. Libraries were prepared by immunoSEQ multiplex PCR; TCRdb keeps only in-frame clonotypes and omits some of them. The sample has more than 100,000 clones, roughly 80% seen once. The sequencing sample was made of PBMCs. All receptors come from a man aged 35 to 55 in good health and CMV-seronegative. Each CDR3 is given with its conserved first and last residue. D genes are given only for firm matches. Only part of the rows carry a size: once, few, many, or a class if the clone is expanded.

d_call	v_call	j_call	clone_size	cdr3_aa	cdr3_nt
-	TRBV28	TRBJ1-2	-	CASGTGRYGYTF	TGTGCCAGCGGTACAGGACGCTATGGCTACACCTTC
-	TRBV9	TRBJ1-1	-	CASSVGLSMNTEAFF	TGTGCCAGCAGCGTTGGACTGTCCATGAACACTGAAGCTTTCTTT
-	TRBV5-1	TRBJ2-1	once	CASSLEGGISYNEQFF	TGCGCCAGCAGCTTGGAAGGCGGGATCTCCTACAATGAGCAGTTCTTC
TRBD2	TRBV10-3	TRBJ2-3	-	CAAAGTSGGVTDTQYF	TGTGCCGCCGCTGGGACTAGCGGGGGTGTCACAGATACGCAGTATTTT
TRBD2	TRBV7-9	TRBJ2-1	-	CASSLGTSGYYNEQFF	TGTGCCAGCAGCTTGGGGACTAGCGGGTACTACAATGAGCAGTTCTTC
-	TRBV7-9	TRBJ2-7	-	CASSLGGGQAYEQYF	TGTGCCAGCAGCTTAGGGGGAGGACAGGCCTACGAGCAGTACTTC
-	TRBV2	TRBJ1-5	-	CASSTRGQPQHF	TGTGCCAGCAGCACCAGGGGACAGCCCCAGCATTTT
-	TRBV19	TRBJ2-1	-	CASRGRFDEQFF	TGTGCCAGTAGGGGGAGGTTCGATGAGCAGTTCTTC
-	TRBV5-1	TRBJ2-7	-	CASSLEVGGVYEQYF	TGCGCCAGCAGCTTGGAGGTGGGGGGAGTCTACGAGCAGTACTTC
TRBD1	TRBV6-5	TRBJ1-3	-	CASSMDRAGNTIYF	TGTGCCAGCAGCATGGACAGGGCCGGAAACACCATATATTTT
TRBD2	TRBV7-9	TRBJ2-3	-	CASSPGLAGGSDTQYF	TGTGCCAGCAGCCCTGGACTAGCGGGAGGATCAGATACGCAGTATTTT
-	TRBV28	TRBJ2-5	-	CATVEGVGLQETQYF	TGTGCCACTGTGGAGGGCGTGGGCCTCCAAGAGACCCAGTACTTC
-	TRBV6-1	TRBJ2-2	few	CASRLEGAGELFF	TGTGCCAGTAGACTAGAGGGAGCCGGGGAGCTGTTTTTT
TRBD2	TRBV2	TRBJ2-3	few	CASSWSSSGTGANTQYF	TGTGCCAGCAGTTGGTCATCTAGCGGGACTGGGGCGAATACGCAGTATTTT
-	TRBV30	TRBJ1-3	-	CAWTRAGTIYF	TGTGCCTGGACCAGAGCGGGCACCATATATTTT
TRBD2	TRBV7-6	TRBJ2-3	once	CASSLGAGGTDTQYF	TGTGCCAGCAGCTTGGGTGCGGGAGGGACAGATACGCAGTATTTT
TRBD2	TRBV7-3	TRBJ2-7	few	CASSLQAGAYEQYF	TGTGCCAGCAGCTTACAAGCGGGGGCATACGAGCAGTACTTC
-	TRBV30	TRBJ2-2	-	CAWTKELNTGELFF	TGTGCCTGGACAAAGGAACTAAACACCGGGGAGCTGTTTTTT
-	TRBV11-3	TRBJ2-2	once	CASSLGTRTGELFF	TGTGCCAGCAGCCTAGGGACACGAACCGGGGAGCTGTTTTTT
TRBD1	TRBV7-2	TRBJ1-2	few	CASSVGTGSYGYTF	TGTGCCAGCAGCGTAGGGACAGGCTCATATGGCTACACCTTC
TRBD1	TRBV9	TRBJ1-2	-	CASSPGTGYGYTF	TGTGCCAGCAGCCCAGGGACAGGCTATGGCTACACCTTC
-	TRBV11-2	TRBJ2-3	-	CASSLAGLSDTQYF	TGTGCCAGCAGCTTAGCCGGACTTTCAGATACGCAGTATTTT
TRBD1	TRBV2	TRBJ1-1	once	CASSSGQGGRDTEAFF	TGTGCCAGCAGCTCTGGACAGGGAGGGAGGGACACTGAAGCTTTCTTT
-	TRBV5-6	TRBJ2-7	-	CASSLGTSSYEQYF	TGTGCCAGCAGCTTGGGAACTAGCAGCTACGAGCAGTACTTC
-	TRBV2	TRBJ1-4	once	CASGSGEEEKLFF	TGTGCCAGCGGGTCAGGGGAAGAGGAAAAACTGTTTTTT
TRBD2	TRBV2	TRBJ2-7	-	CASSPGLAGTYEQYF	TGCGCCAGCAGCCCCGGGCTAGCGGGAACCTACGAGCAGTACTTC
TRBD1	TRBV5-1	TRBJ1-5	-	CASSLLGQSNQPQHF	TGCGCCAGCAGCTTGCTGGGACAGAGCAATCAGCCCCAGCATTTT
TRBD1	TRBV4-3	TRBJ1-4	-	CASSQGQGRTNEKLFF	TGCGCCAGCAGCCAAGGACAGGGCAGGACTAATGAAAAACTGTTTTTT
TRBD1	TRBV18	TRBJ2-3	-	CASSPSDRDRGDTQYF	TGTGCCAGCTCACCATCGGACAGGGATCGGGGAGATACGCAGTATTTT
TRBD1	TRBV5-1	TRBJ1-2	once	CASSSGTGPNYGYTF	TGCGCCAGCAGCTCTGGGACAGGGCCTAACTATGGCTACACCTTC
TRBD1	TRBV11-2	TRBJ2-7	-	CASSPDREGEQYF	TGTGCCAGCAGCCCGGACAGGGAAGGCGAGCAGTACTTC
-	TRBV2	TRBJ2-3	-	CASTTGLSTDTQYF	TGTGCCAGCACCACAGGGTTAAGCACAGATACGCAGTATTTT
TRBD2	TRBV7-3	TRBJ2-1	-	CASSSPSGRAFDEQFF	TGTGCCAGCAGCTCCCCTAGCGGGAGGGCATTTGATGAGCAGTTCTTC
-	TRBV19	TRBJ2-3	-	CASSIVVSAPSTDTQYF	TGTGCCAGTAGTATAGTGGTGAGCGCCCCTAGCACAGATACGCAGTATTTT
TRBD1	TRBV7-9	TRBJ1-1	once	CASSPRDRGIDEAFF	TGTGCCAGCAGCCCCCGGGACAGGGGGATAGATGAAGCTTTCTTT
-	TRBV11-2	TRBJ2-6	-	CASRVFTGFLTRGANVLTF	TGTGCCAGCAGAGTATTTACGGGGTTTCTTACGCGCGGGGCCAACGTCCTGACTTTC
TRBD1	TRBV5-4	TRBJ2-7	-	CASSGTDRGPSYEQYF	TGTGCCAGCAGCGGAACCGACAGGGGGCCCTCCTACGAGCAGTACTTC
-	TRBV19	TRBJ2-7	-	CASRQGGGLYEQYF	TGTGCCAGTCGGCAGGGAGGGGGTCTCTACGAGCAGTACTTC
TRBD2	TRBV6-5	TRBJ2-7	-	CASQRGDHYEQYF	TGTGCCAGCCAACGGGGGGACCATTACGAGCAGTACTTC
-	TRBV27	TRBJ2-7	once	CASSNRVSYEQYF	TGTGCCAGTTCGAACAGGGTCTCCTACGAGCAGTACTTC
TRBD1	TRBV2	TRBJ1-5	-	CASTGDRAMRYSNQPQHF	TGTGCCAGCACGGGGGACAGGGCGATGAGGTATAGCAATCAGCCCCAGCATTTT
-	TRBV6-4	TRBJ2-2	-	CASSVDRRSGELFF	TGTGCCAGCAGCGTGGACAGACGATCCGGGGAGCTGTTTTTT
TRBD2	TRBV2	TRBJ2-1	few	CASSPTSGRNEQFF	TGTGCCAGCAGTCCGACTAGCGGGAGGAATGAGCAGTTCTTC
-	TRBV7-3	TRBJ1-1	-	CASSQGGTEAFF	TGTGCCAGCAGCCAGGGAGGGACCGAAGCTTTCTTT
-	TRBV5-4	TRBJ2-5	-	CASSRPNGEETQYF	TGTGCCAGCAGCCGTCCTAACGGGGAAGAGACCCAGTACTTC
-	TRBV9	TRBJ2-3	-	CASSAPGGSTDTQYF	TGTGCCAGCAGCGCCCCAGGGGGGAGCACAGATACGCAGTATTTT
TRBD2	TRBV19	TRBJ2-5	-	CASKLAGGQETQYF	TGTGCCAGCAAACTAGCGGGGGGCCAAGAGACCCAGTACTTC
TRBD2	TRBV7-2	TRBJ2-7	-	CASSVRSLGLAGVEQYF	TGTGCCAGCAGCGTCCGGAGCCTGGGACTAGCGGGAGTCGAGCAGTACTTC
-	TRBV28	TRBJ1-1	-	CASSLSSNTEAFF	TGTGCCAGCAGTTTAAGCTCTAACACTGAAGCTTTCTTT
TRBD1	TRBV7-9	TRBJ1-6	once	CASRPGQLNSPLHF	TGTGCCAGCAGACCGGGACAGTTGAATTCACCCCTCCACTTT
-	TRBV30	TRBJ2-1	-	CAWGQSSYNEQFF	TGTGCCTGGGGACAGAGCTCCTACAATGAGCAGTTCTTC
-	TRBV5-4	TRBJ2-7	-	CASSPAGGEQYF	TGTGCCAGCAGCCCCGCGGGTGGCGAGCAGTACTTC
TRBD2	TRBV7-3	TRBJ2-3	once	CASSLSGGDTQYF	TGTGCCAGCAGCTTATCGGGGGGAGATACGCAGTATTTT
-	TRBV7-9	TRBJ2-7	once	CASSLGRGEQYF	TGTGCCAGCAGCTTAGGAAGAGGCGAGCAGTACTTC
-	TRBV5-4	TRBJ1-4	once	CASSLDGGNEKLFF	TGTGCCAGCAGCCTTGATGGAGGGAATGAAAAACTGTTTTTT
TRBD2	TRBV7-3	TRBJ2-2	-	CASSLERLAGPTGELFF	TGTGCCAGCAGCTTAGAGCGACTAGCGGGACCAACCGGGGAGCTGTTTTTT